What follows is one TCR beta chain and its context. This record comes from a study of Ad26.COV2.S vaccination and SARS-CoV-2 variants. Study overall: Trial arm assignment for the donor was COV1001 Ad26.COV2.S. Into the muscle, Ad26.COV2.S was dosed once or twice, 56 days apart.

Documented treatment: roughly 20 received Ad26.COV2.S at low or high dose, single or two shots; roughly 5 received placebo; per-sample allocation not given. Samples were taken on day 63 after the first vaccine or placebo injection. This person who donated was an adult of 18-55 years in Boston. Ad26 vector vaccine expressed Wuhan-strain SARS-CoV-2 spike. Only in-frame clones appear in the TCRdb table, and some are missing; sequencing was by immunoSEQ multiplex PCR. The sample has around 340,000 clones, less than 90% seen once. Deletions cut 8 bases from V and 0 bases from J, with 11 bases between. This CDR3 has 14 amino acids. The germline V gene has CDR1 SGHTA and CDR2 FQGNSA.

The source material was peripheral blood, sampled in a trial of Ad26.COV2.S vaccine versus placebo. This rearrangement joins TRBV7-2 to TRBJ1-5; D unresolved. This clonotype was obtained from a person aged 18 to 59 who received the Ad26.COV2.S COVID-19 vaccine or a placebo. CDR3 loop: CASGMRYSNQPQHF. The CDR3 region has the DNA TGTGCCAGCGGGATGCGGTATAGCAATCAGCCCCAGCATTTT. Supplemented by reference TRBV7-2 and TRBJ1-5, the full variable domain reads GAGVSQSPSNKVTEKGKDVELRCDPISGHTALYWYRQSLGQGLEFLIYFQGNSAPDKSGLPSDRFSAERTGGSVSTLTIQRTQQEDSAVYLCASGMRYSNQPQHFGDGTRLSIL.